These T cell receptor beta chains were read from a single sample in a study of Graves' ophthalmopathy and Graves' hyperthyroidism. TCRdb re-derived calls from the multiplex PCR reads in MiXCR, one entry per CDR3 protein. The sample has some 400,000 distinct CDR3 sequences, roughly 18% seen once. Sequenced input: peripheral blood. Every receptor here comes from a woman aged 18 to 35 with Graves' ophthalmopathy. Both conserved end residues are part of each CDR3. Part of the rows lack a size; the others show once, few, many or a class for expanded clones.

12,many,TRBV29-1,CSAQGRAETQYF
13,-,TRBV6-2/TRBV6-3,CASSPQTGVGYTF
17,many,TRBV11-2,CASSLIGLGGASYEQYF
15,few,TRBV4-3,CASSQLGQGGGELFF
15,many,TRBV12-3/TRBV12-4,CASSPGIGANRPQHF
12,-,TRBV12-3/TRBV12-4,CASSTRQETQYF
14,-,TRBV28,CASSSQGSWTEAFF
15,many,TRBV27,CASSLSAGWFQPQHF
14,-,TRBV19,CASSIQGLQETQYF
14,few,TRBV15,CATSRATSGETQYF
16,many,TRBV28,CASSPPDGYSNQPQHF
15,-,TRBV6-1,CASRLLQGGGYEQYF
18,-,TRBV10-3,CAISESTVALAGGETQYF
13,many,TRBV7-3,CASSASGGYEQYF
12,many,TRBV6-2/TRBV6-3,CASSYSIHEQYF
10,many,TRBV7-2,CASEGNEAFF
15,-,TRBV19,CASSIEGLSNQPQHF
15,many,TRBV27,CASSLSGLGKETQYF
14,many,TRBV9,CASSVTAADSEQYF
13,many,TRBV19,CASSIDGKETQYF
13,many,TRBV28,CATSRDRVYEQYF
13,many,TRBV20-1,CSALQGVNTEAFF
12,many,TRBV11-1,CASSWQTGELFF
17,many,TRBV4-2,CASSQGGTSGFQETQYF
14,-,TRBV7-8,CASSPTSSGNTIYF
13,many,TRBV12-3/TRBV12-4,CASRKQANEKLFF
14,many,TRBV18,CASSPRGDFYEQYF
16,many,TRBV30,CAWSVQRHSLNTEAFF
15,many,TRBV20-1,CSARVRDFGSGEQYF
15,few,TRBV6-5,CASSFRSASTYGYTF
15,-,TRBV5-1,CASSLGQGDRNGYTF
15,many,TRBV27,CASSFGPYSNQPQHF
14,-,TRBV7-8,CASSLEGHLYEQYF
14,many,TRBV11-2,CASSLSANPYEQYF
14,many,TRBV7-9,CASSRTPMNTEAFF
15,many,TRBV6-2/TRBV6-3,CASSRTDRFQETQYF
15,many,TRBV7-8,CASSLRTQGRETQYF
11,many,TRBV24-1,CATLQGGEQYF
14,many,TRBV7-2,CASSLGTGADTQYF
15,many,TRBV6-2/TRBV6-3,CASSYERGGRREQYF